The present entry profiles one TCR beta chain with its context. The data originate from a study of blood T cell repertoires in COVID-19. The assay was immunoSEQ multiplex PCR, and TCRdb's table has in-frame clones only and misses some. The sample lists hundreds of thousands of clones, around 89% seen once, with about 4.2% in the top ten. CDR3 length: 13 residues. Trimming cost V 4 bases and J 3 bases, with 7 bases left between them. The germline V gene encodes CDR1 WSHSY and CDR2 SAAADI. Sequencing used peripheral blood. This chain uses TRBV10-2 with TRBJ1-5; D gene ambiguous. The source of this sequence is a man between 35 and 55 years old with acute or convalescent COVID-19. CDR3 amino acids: CASSGQINQPQHF. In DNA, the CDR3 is TGCGCCAGCAGTGGGCAGATCAATCAGCCCCAGCATTTT.